This T cell receptor (beta chain) was sequenced in a study of spatial heterogeneity in lung cancer. Overall study: Detection consistently captured more beta-chain sequences than alpha-chain sequences.

TCRdb re-called the 5' RACE reads through MiXCR, storing one row per CDR3 protein. Counted here are about 1,900 distinct CDR3 sequences, about 8.2% occurring once; the ten biggest clones make up around a fifth. V lost 6 bases and J lost 0; bases outside the gene matches: 8. The CDR3 length is 16 residues. This clonotype is medium-sized in the sample. With the library built for alpha chains, this beta chain is off target and its frequency is not meaningful. Time point in this sample: sample taken at primary tumor resection. In each case, whole RNA from tumor, nontumor lung or frozen PBMC was sequenced unsorted.

The chain has TRBV12-3 or TRBV12-4 and TRBJ2-7; 10 bases are a match to TRBD2. Specimen: normal lung tissue next to the tumor, collected at surgery. The TCR originated in a male donor with early-stage non-small cell lung cancer. The CDR3 protein is CASRYGSGRSSYEQYF. In nucleotides, the CDR3 is TGTGCCAGCAGATACGGTAGCGGGAGGAGCTCCTACGAGCAGTACTTC.